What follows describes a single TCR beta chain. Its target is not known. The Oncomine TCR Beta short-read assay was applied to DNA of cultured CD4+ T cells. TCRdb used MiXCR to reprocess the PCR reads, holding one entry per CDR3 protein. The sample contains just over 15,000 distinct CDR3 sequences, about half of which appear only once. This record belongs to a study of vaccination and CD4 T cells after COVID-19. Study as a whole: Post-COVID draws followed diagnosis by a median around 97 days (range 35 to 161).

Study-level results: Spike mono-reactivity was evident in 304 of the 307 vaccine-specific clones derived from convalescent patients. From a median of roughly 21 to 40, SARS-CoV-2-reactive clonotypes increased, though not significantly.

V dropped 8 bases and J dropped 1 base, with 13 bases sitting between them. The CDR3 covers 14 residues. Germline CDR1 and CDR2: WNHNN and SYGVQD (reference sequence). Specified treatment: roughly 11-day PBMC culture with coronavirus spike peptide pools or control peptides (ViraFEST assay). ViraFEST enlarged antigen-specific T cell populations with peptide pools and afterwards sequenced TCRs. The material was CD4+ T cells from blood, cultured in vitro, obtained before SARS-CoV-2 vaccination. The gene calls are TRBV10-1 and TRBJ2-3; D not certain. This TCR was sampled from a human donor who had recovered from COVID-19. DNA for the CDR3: TGCGCCAGCCCTCCCTCTAGATGCACAGATACGCAGTATTTT. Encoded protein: CASPPSRCTDTQYF.